Below, 9 T cell receptor beta chains from the same sample are listed, as sequenced in a study of STAT5B mutations in CD4+ large granular lymphocyte leukemia. This table comes from immunoSEQ multiplex PCR, and its TCRdb copy is limited to in-frame clones, with some not included. Altogether tens of thousands of clones are present, more than 75% being singletons, with the ten largest covering about 2%. The sample comprised CD4+ T cells from blood buffy coats. These receptor sequences come from a human donor in good health.

This rearrangement joins TRBV6-6 to TRBJ1-6, with D hard to call. CDR1 and CDR2 from the germline V gene are MNHNY and SVGAGI (reference sequence). The CDR3 consists of 15 residues. V was shortened by 6 bases and J by 6 bases, with 15 bases between the two germline ends. CDR3 sequence: CASSPDATRNSPLHF. The DNA for the CDR3 is TGTGCCAGCAGCCCGGATGCGACTCGTAATTCACCCCTCCACTTT.

The V and J genes are TRBV4-3 and TRBJ1-1, with 9 bases fitting TRBD1. Germline V gives CDR1 LGHNA, CDR2 YSLEER. This CDR3 has 15 amino acids. J was trimmed by 3 bases and V by 1 base; bases with no gene match: 3. The CDR3 region is CASSQAGTGYTEAFF. CDR3 coding DNA: TGCGCCAGCAGCCAAGCCGGGACAGGGTACACTGAAGCTTTCTTT.

This chain joins TRBV4-1 and TRBJ2-5, with D perhaps TRBD2 (6 bases). CDR1 is MGHRA and CDR2 is YSYEKL in the germline V gene. CDR3 size: 15 residues. The V gene lost 1 base and the J gene lost 3 bases, with 12 bases spanning the gap. In nucleotides, the CDR3 is TGCGCCAGCAGCCAAGCAGGGAGGTTAAAAGAGACCCAGTACTTC. This encodes CASSQAGRLKETQYF.

The CDR3 region has the DNA TGCGCCAGCAGCCTAGAACCGGGGCTGGCCGGGGAGCTGTTTTTT. Translated, it gives CASSLEPGLAGELFF. J is TRBJ2-2 and V is TRBV4-3; tentatively, D is TRBD1 or TRBD2 (5 bases each). V lost 4 bases, J lost 6 bases, and 15 bases lay in between. CDR3 length: 15 amino acids. CDR1 is LGHNA and CDR2 is YSLEER in the germline V gene.

The chain recombines TRBV7-2 with TRBJ1-6; D is unresolved. This CDR3 has 16 amino acids. V was trimmed by 5 bases and J by 8 bases, leaving 19 bases between them. Germline V lookup: CDR1 SGHTA, CDR2 FQGNSA. The CDR3 coding sequence is TGTGCCAGCAGCCCCCGACTAACTCGAAGGCATTCACCCCTCCACTTT. Protein product: CASSPRLTRRHSPLHF.

J is TRBJ1-2 and V is TRBV2; the D gene is possibly TRBD1 (5 bases). The V end lost 7 bases, the J end lost 1 base, and 19 bases lay between the germline ends. The CDR3 runs 16 residues. CDR1 and CDR2 (germline): SNHLY, FYNNEI. CDR3 loop: CASTPDLGRINYGYTF. The CDR3 DNA reads as TGTGCCAGCACTCCAGACCTGGGACGGATTAACTATGGCTACACCTTC.

V and J are TRBV7-8 and TRBJ2-1, with D perhaps TRBD2 (6 bases). Germline V lookup: CDR1 SGHVS, CDR2 FQNEAQ. V lost 1 base and J lost 4, with 14 bases in between. The CDR3 spans 16 residues. The CDR3 sequence is CASSLDRASAYNEQFF. The CDR3, as DNA: TGTGCCAGCAGCTTAGATAGGGCTAGCGCGTACAATGAGCAGTTCTTC.

V and J are TRBV13 and TRBJ2-6; D uncertain. With 0 bases removed from V and 0 bases from J, the gap between germline ends came to 15 bases. CDR3 length equals 19 residues. Germline V CDR1 and CDR2: PRHDT, FYEKMQ (reference sequence). The CDR3 spells CASSLGSLNSISGANVLTF. CDR3 DNA sequence: TGTGCCAGCAGCTTAGGGTCGTTGAACAGCATCTCTGGGGCCAACGTCCTGACTTTC.

The chain couples TRBV5-4 to TRBJ2-3; D is undetermined. The CDR3 has 14 residues. Germline V gene lookup returns CDR1 SGHNT and CDR2 YYREEE (reference sequence). V was cut by 4 bases and J by 4 bases, with 13 bases left in between. The CDR3 loop is CASSPDSLPDTQYF. CDR3 coding DNA: TGTGCCAGCAGCCCCGACTCATTACCAGATACGCAGTATTTT.